This TCR beta chain comes out of a study of graft-versus-host responses after intestinal transplantation. Profiling relied on immunoSEQ multiplex PCR, and the TCRdb table lists in-frame clones only, not all of them. The sample comprises roughly 85,000 clones, roughly 90% of which are singletons, and less than 8.5% rests with the top ten. As concerns this clone: Its antigen remains unknown.

Germline V lookup: CDR1 SGHDT, CDR2 YYEEEE. Trimming pared 4 bases from V and 4 bases from J, leaving 8 bases between. CDR3 length: 12 amino acids. The sample here was unstimulated CD8+ T cells sorted from spleen or lymph node cells, taken before transplant. The V and J genes are TRBV5-6 and TRBJ1-1; no firm D call. This receptor was taken from a human donor who was the organ donor for an intestinal transplant. The CDR3, as DNA: TGTGCCAGCAGCCACGGTGTCACTGAAGCTTTCTTT. Its protein product is CASSHGVTEAFF.